This T cell receptor beta chain was recovered during a study of blood T cell repertoires in COVID-19. Study overall: Material from acute and convalescent COVID-19 was sourced from the United States, Italy and Spain.

The table came from immunoSEQ multiplex PCR; TCRdb's copy has only in-frame clones and leaves some out. This table holds more than 300,000 clones, around 89% found once. Participants spanned ages roughly 18 to 90 years and resided in 20 to 30 US areas. Researchers sorted participants into cohorts using their self-reported clinical history. V lost 5 bases to trimming and J lost 4 bases, with 14 bases between them. The germline V gene has CDR1 ENHRY and CDR2 SYGVKD. The CDR3 has 14 residues. The TCR was taken from a woman in her late teens or twenties who had recovered from COVID-19. The sample was PBMCs or T cells enriched from blood (not recorded which). The V call is TRBV10-3, the J call TRBJ1-1; tentatively, D is TRBD1 (6 bases). Here the CDR3 reads CAISYREVGTEAFF. DNA of the CDR3: TGTGCCATCAGTTACAGGGAAGTAGGCACTGAAGCTTTCTTT.